These T cell receptor beta chains were read from a single sample in a study of cytomegalovirus exposure and HLA in healthy donors. Generated by immunoSEQ multiplex PCR, the TCRdb table keeps only in-frame clones and is missing some. The table includes about 190,000 clones, approximately 80% detected once. Input material: PBMCs. These receptors originate from a male donor in good health and CMV-seronegative. Each CDR3 is given with its conserved first and last residue. Each record gives: V gene, J gene, CDR3 protein.

>TRBV5-4|TRBJ1-1
CASSLDRKNMNTEAFF
>TRBV5-1|TRBJ2-3
CASMREGQTSTDTQYF
>TRBV7-9|TRBJ2-3
CASSPSGRAGDTQYF
>TRBV6-5|TRBJ2-7
CASSLTENYEQYF
>TRBV27|TRBJ1-5
CASSSEVGGNQPQHF
>TRBV2|TRBJ2-1
CASSSGTYNEQFF
>TRBV13|TRBJ1-2
CASSSRGGYTF
>TRBV5-1|TRBJ2-5
CASSLDQGNGETQYF
>TRBV18|TRBJ2-2
CASSPSSNTGELFF
>TRBV6-1|TRBJ2-2
CASSQAPPGQGVGELFF
>TRBV11-2|TRBJ2-7
CASSPWTGSYEQYF
>TRBV5-6|TRBJ2-3
CASSLALEGETDTQYF
>TRBV5-1|TRBJ2-1
CASSVTSGRAHEQFF
>TRBV21-1|TRBJ1-5
CAGGMNQPQHF
>TRBV6-5|TRBJ2-7
CASSATQGYEQYF
>TRBV9|TRBJ1-2
CASSPLGARNYGYTF